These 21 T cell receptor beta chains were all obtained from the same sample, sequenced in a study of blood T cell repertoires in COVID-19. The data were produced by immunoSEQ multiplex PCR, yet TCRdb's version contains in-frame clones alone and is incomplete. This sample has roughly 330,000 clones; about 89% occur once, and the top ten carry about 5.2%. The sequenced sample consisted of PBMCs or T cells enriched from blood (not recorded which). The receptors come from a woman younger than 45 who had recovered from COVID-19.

This CDR3 is CASSADSVNWNEQFF. The CDR3 nucleotides are TGTGCCAGCAGCGCGGACAGCGTAAATTGGAATGAGCAGTTCTTC. This chain links TRBV9 with TRBJ2-1, with D perhaps TRBD1 (6 bases). Germline lookup yields CDR1 SGDLS and CDR2 YYNGEE. V was clipped by 3 bases and J by 7 bases, with 17 bases between them. The CDR3 runs to 15 residues.

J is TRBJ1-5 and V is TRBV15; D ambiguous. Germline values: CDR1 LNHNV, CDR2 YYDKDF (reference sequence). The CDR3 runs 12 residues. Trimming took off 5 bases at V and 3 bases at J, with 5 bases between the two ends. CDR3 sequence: CATSAPNQPQHF. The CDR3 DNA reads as TGTGCCACCAGCGCGCCCAATCAGCCCCAGCATTTT.

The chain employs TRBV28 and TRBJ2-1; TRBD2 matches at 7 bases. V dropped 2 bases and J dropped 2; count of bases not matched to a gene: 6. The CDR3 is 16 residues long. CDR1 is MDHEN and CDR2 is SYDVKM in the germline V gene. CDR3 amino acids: CASSLGGLDTYNEQFF. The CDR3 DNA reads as TGTGCCAGCAGTTTAGGTGGACTAGATACCTACAATGAGCAGTTCTTC.

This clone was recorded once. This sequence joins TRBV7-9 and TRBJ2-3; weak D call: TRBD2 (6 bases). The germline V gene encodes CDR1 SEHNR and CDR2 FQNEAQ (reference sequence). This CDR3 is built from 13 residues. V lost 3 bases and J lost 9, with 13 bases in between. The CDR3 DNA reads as TGTGCCAGCAGCTTGGAGGGAACCGGGACGCAGTATTTT. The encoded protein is CASSLEGTGTQYF.

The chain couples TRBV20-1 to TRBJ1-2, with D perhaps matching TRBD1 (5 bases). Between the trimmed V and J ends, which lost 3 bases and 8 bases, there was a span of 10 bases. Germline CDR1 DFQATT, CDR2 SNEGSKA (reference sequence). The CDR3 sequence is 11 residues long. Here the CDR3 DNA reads TGCAGTGCTAGGACGGGGGACGGCTACACCTTC. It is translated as CSARTGDGYTF.

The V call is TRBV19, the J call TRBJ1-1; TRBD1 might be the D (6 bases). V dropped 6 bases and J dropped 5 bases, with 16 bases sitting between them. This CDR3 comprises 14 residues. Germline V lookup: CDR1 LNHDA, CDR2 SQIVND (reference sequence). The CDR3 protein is CASRAGTKRTEAFF. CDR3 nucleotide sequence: TGTGCCAGTAGGGCCGGGACAAAGAGGACTGAAGCTTTCTTT.

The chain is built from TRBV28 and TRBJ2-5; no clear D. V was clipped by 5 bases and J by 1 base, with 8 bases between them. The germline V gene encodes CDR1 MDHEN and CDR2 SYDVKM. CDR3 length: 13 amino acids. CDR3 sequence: CASSKRFQETQYF. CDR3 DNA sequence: TGTGCCAGCAGTAAGAGATTCCAAGAGACCCAGTACTTC.

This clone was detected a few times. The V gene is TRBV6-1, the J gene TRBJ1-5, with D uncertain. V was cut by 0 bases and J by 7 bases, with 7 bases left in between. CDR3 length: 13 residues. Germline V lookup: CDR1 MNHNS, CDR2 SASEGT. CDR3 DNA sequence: TGTGCCAGCAGTGAAGCCGTGTTGCAGCCCCAGCATTTT. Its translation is CASSEAVLQPQHF.

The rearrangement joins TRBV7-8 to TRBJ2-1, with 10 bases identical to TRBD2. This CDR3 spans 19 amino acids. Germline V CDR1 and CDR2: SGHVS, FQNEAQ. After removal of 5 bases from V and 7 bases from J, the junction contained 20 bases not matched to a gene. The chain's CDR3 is CASSARLAGRKFAYNEQFF. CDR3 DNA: TGTGCCAGCAGCGCCCGACTAGCGGGCCGGAAATTCGCGTATAATGAGCAGTTCTTC.

The CDR3 spells CASSAESGTPVASNSPLHF. The CDR3 nucleotides are TGTGCCAGCAGCGCGGAGTCGGGAACCCCAGTGGCTTCCAATTCACCCCTCCACTTT. The chain links TRBV5-5 to TRBJ1-6; D gene unclear. CDR1 is SGHKS, CDR2 YYEKEE, per germline (reference sequence). This CDR3 contains 19 residues. The V gene lost 4 bases and the J gene lost 7 bases, with 27 bases spanning the gap. The entire variable domain, with the rest obtained from reference TRBV5-5 and TRBJ1-6, is as follows: DAGVTQSPTHLIKTRGQQVTLRCSPISGHKSVSWYQQVLGQGPQFIFQYYEKEERGRGNFPDRFSARQFPNYSSELNVNALLLGDSALYLCASSAESGTPVASNSPLHFGNGTRLTVT.

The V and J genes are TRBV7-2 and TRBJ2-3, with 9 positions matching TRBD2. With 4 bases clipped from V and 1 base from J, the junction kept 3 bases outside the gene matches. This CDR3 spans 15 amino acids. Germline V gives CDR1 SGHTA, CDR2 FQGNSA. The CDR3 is CASSSWTSGTDTQYF. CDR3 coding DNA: TGTGCCAGCAGCTCCTGGACTAGCGGCACAGATACGCAGTATTTT.

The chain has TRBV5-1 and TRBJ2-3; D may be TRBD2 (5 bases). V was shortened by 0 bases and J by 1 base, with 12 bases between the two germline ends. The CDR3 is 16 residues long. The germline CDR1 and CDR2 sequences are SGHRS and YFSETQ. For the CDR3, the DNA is TGCGCCAGCAGCTTGGACGGCGGGTTTGGCACAGATACGCAGTATTTT. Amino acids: CASSLDGGFGTDTQYF.

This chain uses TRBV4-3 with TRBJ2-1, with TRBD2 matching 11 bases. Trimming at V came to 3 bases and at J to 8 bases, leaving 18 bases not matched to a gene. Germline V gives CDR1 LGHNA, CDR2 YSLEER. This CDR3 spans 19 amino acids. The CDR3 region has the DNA TGCGCCAGCAGCCAGGAAGTGGTAGCGGGGGGGCTCCGAACCGATGAGCAGTTCTTC. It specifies CASSQEVVAGGLRTDEQFF.

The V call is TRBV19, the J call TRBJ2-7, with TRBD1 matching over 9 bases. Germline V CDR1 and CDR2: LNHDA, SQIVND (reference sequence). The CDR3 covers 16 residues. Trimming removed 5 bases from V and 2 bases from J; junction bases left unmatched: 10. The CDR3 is CASSPRGTGTTYEQYF. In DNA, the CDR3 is TGTGCCAGTAGTCCACGGGGGACAGGGACAACCTACGAGCAGTACTTC.

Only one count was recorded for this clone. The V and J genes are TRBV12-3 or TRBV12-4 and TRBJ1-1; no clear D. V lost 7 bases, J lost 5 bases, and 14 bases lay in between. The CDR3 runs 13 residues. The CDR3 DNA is TGTGCCAGCAACCACCTACGAGGGACTGAAGCTTTCTTT. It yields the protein CASNHLRGTEAFF.

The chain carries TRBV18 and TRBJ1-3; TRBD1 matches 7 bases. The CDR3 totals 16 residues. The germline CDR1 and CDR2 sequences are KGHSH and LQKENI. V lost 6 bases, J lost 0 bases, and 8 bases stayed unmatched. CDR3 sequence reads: CASSQPGDSSGNTIYF. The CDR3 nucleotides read TGTGCCAGCTCCCAACCCGGGGACAGCTCTGGAAACACCATATATTTT.

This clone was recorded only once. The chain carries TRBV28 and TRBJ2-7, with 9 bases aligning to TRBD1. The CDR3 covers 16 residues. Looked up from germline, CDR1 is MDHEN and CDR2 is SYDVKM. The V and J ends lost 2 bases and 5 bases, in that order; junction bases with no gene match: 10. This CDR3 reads CASSLPGTGRYDEQYF. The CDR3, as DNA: TGTGCCAGCAGTTTACCCGGGACAGGGAGGTACGACGAGCAGTACTTC.

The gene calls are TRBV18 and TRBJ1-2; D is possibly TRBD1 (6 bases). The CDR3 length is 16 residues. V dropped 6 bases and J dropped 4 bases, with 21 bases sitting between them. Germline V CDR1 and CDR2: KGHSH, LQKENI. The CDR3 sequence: CASSLHSGGQTYGYTF. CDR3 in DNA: TGTGCCAGCTCCCTACACTCCGGGGGGCAGACCTATGGCTACACCTTC.

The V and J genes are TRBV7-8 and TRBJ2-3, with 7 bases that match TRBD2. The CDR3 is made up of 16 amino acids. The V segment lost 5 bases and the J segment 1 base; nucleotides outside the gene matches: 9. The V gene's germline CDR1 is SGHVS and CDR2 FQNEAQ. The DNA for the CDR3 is TGTGCCAGCAGCCACTCGCTCACTAGCGGCACAGATACGCAGTATTTT. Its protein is CASSHSLTSGTDTQYF.

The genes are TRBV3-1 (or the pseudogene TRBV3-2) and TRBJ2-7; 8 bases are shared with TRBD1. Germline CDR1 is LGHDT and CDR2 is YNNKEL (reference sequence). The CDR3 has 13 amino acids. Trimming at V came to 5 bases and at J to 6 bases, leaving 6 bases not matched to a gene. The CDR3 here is CASSWDRRGEQYF. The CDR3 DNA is TGTGCCAGCAGCTGGGACAGGAGGGGCGAGCAGTACTTC.

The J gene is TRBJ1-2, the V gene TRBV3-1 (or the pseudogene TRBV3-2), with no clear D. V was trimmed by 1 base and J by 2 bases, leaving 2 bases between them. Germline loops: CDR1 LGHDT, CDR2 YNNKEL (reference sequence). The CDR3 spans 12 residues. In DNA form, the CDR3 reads TGTGCCAGCAGCCAAGTAAACTATGGCTACACCTTC. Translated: CASSQVNYGYTF.